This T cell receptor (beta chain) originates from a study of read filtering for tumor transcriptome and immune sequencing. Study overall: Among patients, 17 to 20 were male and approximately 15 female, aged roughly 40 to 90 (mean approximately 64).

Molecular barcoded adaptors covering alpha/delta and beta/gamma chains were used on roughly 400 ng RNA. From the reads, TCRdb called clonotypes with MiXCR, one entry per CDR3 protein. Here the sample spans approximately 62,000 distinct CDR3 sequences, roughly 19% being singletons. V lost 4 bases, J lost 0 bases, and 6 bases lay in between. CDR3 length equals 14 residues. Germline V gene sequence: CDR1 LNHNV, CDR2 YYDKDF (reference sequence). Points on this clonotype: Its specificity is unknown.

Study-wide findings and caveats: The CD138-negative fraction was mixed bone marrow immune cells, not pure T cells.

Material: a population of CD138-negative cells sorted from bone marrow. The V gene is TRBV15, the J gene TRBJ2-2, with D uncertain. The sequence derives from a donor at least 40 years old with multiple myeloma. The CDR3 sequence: CATSISTNTGELFF. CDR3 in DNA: TGTGCCACCAGCATCAGTACGAACACCGGGGAGCTGTTTTTT.